Reported below is one T cell receptor gamma chain. The target antigen is unknown. TCRdb's protein for this DNA is that of a much larger clone and differs from the translation at residues 6 and 7, likely a read error; the protein shown is the DNA translation. Bulk repertoires came from Vgamma9/Vdelta2+ or Vdelta2-negative gammadelta T cells flow-sorted from PBMC. The data were taken from a study of γδ T cells in repeated Plasmodium falciparum infection. Study background: Age- and gender-matched Australian children served as comparison for malaria-exposed Malian children. Sampling occurred at baseline, pre-infection for selected infections, and 21 days post-infection.

Study conclusions and caveats: The Malian cohort came from a small rural village of predominantly one ethnic group.

Sequencing covered both gamma and delta TCR chains per sample. TCRdb repeated clone calling on the multiplex PCR reads with CATT. The table has around 5,000 gamma-chain clones, around 3.7% seen once. CDR1 and CDR2 (germline): GITISATS, ISYDGTV (reference sequence). V lost 2 bases to trimming and J lost 7 bases; unmatched junction nucleotides: 8. The CDR3 spans 13 residues. This chain connects TRGV9 to TRGJ1 or TRGJ2. The receptor was isolated from a pool of human donors (malaria-infected and uninfected, not separated). Material for sequencing was gamma-delta T cells from blood. The CDR3 DNA reads as TGTGCCTTGTGGGAGGGGTTGTACTATAAGAAACTCTTT. This sequence encodes CALWEGLYYKKLF.